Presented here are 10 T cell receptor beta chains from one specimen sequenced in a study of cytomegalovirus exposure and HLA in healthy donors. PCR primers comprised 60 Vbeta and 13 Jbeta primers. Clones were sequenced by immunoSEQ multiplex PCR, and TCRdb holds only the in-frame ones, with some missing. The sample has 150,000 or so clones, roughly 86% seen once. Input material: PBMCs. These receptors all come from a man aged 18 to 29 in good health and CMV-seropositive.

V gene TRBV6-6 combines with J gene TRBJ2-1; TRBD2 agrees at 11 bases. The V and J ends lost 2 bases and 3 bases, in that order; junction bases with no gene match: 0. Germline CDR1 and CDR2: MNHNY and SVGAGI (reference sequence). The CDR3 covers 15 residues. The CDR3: CASSYGTSGYNEQFF. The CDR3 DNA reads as TGTGCCAGCAGTTACGGGACTAGCGGCTACAATGAGCAGTTCTTC.

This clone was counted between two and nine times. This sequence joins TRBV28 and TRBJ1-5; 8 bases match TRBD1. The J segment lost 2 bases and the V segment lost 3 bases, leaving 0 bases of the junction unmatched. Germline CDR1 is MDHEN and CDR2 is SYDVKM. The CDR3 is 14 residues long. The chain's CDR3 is CASSLDRGNQPQHF. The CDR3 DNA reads TGTGCCAGCAGTTTGGACAGGGGCAATCAGCCCCAGCATTTT. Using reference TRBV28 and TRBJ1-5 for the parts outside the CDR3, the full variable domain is DVKVTQSSRYLVKRTGEKVFLECVQDMDHENMFWYRQDPGLGLRLIYFSYDVKMKEKGDIPEGYSVSREKKERFSLILESASTNQTSMYLCASSLDRGNQPQHFGDGTRLSIL.

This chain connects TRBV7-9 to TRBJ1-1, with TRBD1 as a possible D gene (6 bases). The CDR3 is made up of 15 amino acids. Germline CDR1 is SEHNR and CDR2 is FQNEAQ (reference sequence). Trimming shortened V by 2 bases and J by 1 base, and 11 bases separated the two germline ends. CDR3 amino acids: CASSLMAGANTEAFF. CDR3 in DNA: TGTGCCAGCAGCTTAATGGCAGGGGCGAACACTGAAGCTTTCTTT.

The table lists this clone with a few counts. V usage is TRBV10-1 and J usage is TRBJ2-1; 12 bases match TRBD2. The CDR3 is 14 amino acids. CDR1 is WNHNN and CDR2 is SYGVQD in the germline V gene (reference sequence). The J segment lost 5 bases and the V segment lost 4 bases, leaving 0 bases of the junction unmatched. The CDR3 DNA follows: TGCGCCAGCAGTGGGACTAGCGGGAACAATGAGCAGTTCTTC. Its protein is CASSGTSGNNEQFF.

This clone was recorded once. CDR3 sequence reads: CASIKPNRATDTQYF. The CDR3 region has the DNA TGTGCCAGCATTAAACCCAACAGGGCCACAGATACGCAGTATTTT. The chain combines TRBV28 with TRBJ2-3, with D perhaps TRBD1 (6 bases). The germline V gene has CDR1 MDHEN and CDR2 SYDVKM. Trimming stripped 7 bases from V and 2 bases from J, with 16 bases between. The CDR3 is made up of 15 amino acids.

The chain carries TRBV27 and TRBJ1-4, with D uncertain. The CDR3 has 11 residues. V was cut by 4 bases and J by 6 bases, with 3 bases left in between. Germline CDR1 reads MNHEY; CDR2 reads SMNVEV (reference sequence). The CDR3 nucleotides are TGTGCCAGCAGTTCAGATGAAAAACTGTTTTTT. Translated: CASSSDEKLFF.

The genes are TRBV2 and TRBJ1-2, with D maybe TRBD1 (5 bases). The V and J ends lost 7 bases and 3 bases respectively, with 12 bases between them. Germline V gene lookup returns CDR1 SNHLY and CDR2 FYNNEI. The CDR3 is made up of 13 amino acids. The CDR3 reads CASILGHDYGYTF. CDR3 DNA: TGTGCCAGCATTCTAGGACACGACTATGGCTACACCTTC. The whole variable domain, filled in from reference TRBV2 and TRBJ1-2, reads EPEVTQTPSHQVTQMGQEVILRCVPISNHLYFYWYRQILGQKVEFLVSFYNNEISEKSEIFDDQFSVERPDGSNFTLKIRSTKLEDSAMYFCASILGHDYGYTFGSGTRLTVV.

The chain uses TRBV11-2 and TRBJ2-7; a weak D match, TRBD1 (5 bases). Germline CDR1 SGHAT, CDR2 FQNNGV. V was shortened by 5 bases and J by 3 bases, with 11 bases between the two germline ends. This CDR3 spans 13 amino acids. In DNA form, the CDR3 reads TGTGCCAGCAGCGAACGACAGTACTACGAGCAGTACTTC. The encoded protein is CASSERQYYEQYF. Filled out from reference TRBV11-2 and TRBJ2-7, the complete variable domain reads EAGVAQSPRYKIIEKRQSVAFWCNPISGHATLYWYQQILGQGPKLLIQFQNNGVVDDSQLPKDRFSAERLKGVDSTLKIQPAKLEDSAVYLCASSERQYYEQYFGPGTRLTVT.

As DNA, the CDR3 is TGTGCCAGCAGCTTAATCCAGGGCCGCTCCTACAATGAGCAGTTCTTC. Residues: CASSLIQGRSYNEQFF. V is TRBV7-9 and J is TRBJ2-1, with a weak D call TRBD1 (5 bases). V shed 2 bases and J shed 0 bases, with 11 bases lying between them. Germline V gives CDR1 SEHNR, CDR2 FQNEAQ (reference sequence). CDR3 length: 16 amino acids.

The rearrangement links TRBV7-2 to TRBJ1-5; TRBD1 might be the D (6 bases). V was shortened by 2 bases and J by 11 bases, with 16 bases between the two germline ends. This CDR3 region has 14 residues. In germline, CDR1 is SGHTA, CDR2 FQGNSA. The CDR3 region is CASSLTGPAGSQHF. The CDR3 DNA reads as TGTGCCAGCAGCTTAACAGGGCCCGCTGGGTCCCAGCATTTT.